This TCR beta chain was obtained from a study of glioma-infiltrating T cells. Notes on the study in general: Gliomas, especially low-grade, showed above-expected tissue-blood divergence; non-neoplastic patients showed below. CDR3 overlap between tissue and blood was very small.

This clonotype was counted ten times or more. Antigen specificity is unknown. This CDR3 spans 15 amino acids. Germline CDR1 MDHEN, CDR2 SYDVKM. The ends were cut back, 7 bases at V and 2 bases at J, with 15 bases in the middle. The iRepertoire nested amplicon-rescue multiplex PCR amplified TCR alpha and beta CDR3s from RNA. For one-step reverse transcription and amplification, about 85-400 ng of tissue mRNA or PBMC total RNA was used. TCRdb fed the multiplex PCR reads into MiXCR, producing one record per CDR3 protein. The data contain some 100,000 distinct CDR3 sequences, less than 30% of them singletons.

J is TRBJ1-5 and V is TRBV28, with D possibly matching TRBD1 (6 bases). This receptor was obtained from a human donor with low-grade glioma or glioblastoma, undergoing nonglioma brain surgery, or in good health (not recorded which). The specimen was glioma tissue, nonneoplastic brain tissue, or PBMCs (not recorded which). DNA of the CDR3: TGTGCCAGCATGGTGTTGGGGGCTCGCAATCAGCCCCAGCATTTT. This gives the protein CASMVLGARNQPQHF.